This T cell receptor (beta chain) was sequenced in a study of blood T cell repertoires in COVID-19. Overall study context: Material from acute and convalescent COVID-19 was sourced from the United States, Italy and Spain. T cells, B-cell-depleted T cells, or PBMCs supplied cDNA or gDNA.

Germline loops: CDR1 SNHLY, CDR2 FYNNEI. The CDR3 has 15 amino acids. J gave up 3 bases and V 6 bases, and 4 bases lay outside the gene matches. Recruited during active infection, patients (from Seattle) were subsequently followed longitudinally. The protocol was immunoSEQ multiplex PCR, while the TCRdb copy is restricted to in-frame clones and leaves out a portion. This sample yields about 49,000 clones, of which about 89% are seen a single time; approximately 2.1% belongs to the top ten. The chain uses TRBV2 and TRBJ1-4, with 10 bases that match TRBD1. The TCR originated in a woman over 75 with COVID-19, enrolled during active disease. What was sequenced was peripheral blood. CDR3 DNA sequence: TGTGCCAGCAGCGACAGGGGGCGGGCTAATGAAAAACTGTTTTTT. Amino acid sequence: CASSDRGRANEKLFF.